This TCR beta chain was found in a study of T cells in Graves' hyperthyroidism and ophthalmopathy (dated by TCRdb to between 2019 and 2020). Regarding the research as a whole: Peripheral blood samples were taken at initial diagnosis, before any treatment was given. The 90 to 100 discovery patients were randomly split 7:3 into training and test sets. Once sampling was done, hyperthyroidism patients were given methimazole at a starting dose of 30 mg daily, whereas ophthalmopathy patients were given high-dose intravenous methylprednisolone. The paper describes TCR Vbeta CDR3 sequencing of 135 peripheral blood samples, made up of around 41 ophthalmopathy patients, 70 to 75 hyperthyroidism patients and about 17 progressor patients. A discovery cohort of about a hundred patients, about 40 with Graves' ophthalmopathy and 57 with stable Graves' hyperthyroidism, was used to find distinguishing TCR V-J signatures. Prospective prediction of ophthalmopathy was tested in an independent validation cohort of fewer than 20 hyperthyroidism patients and some 17 patients who later progressed to ophthalmopathy. The study also compared thyroid tissue and blood T-cell repertoires from about 6 Graves' hyperthyroidism patients. The study at large found these results: In cross-validation, a model built on a 13 V-J signature told ophthalmopathy apart from stable hyperthyroidism with about 90% sensitivity and about 81% specificity, and in testing the same model reached 80%/75%. No statistical method was used to fix the sample size in advance, and group allocation was not hidden from the investigators. During validation, the model predicted progression to ophthalmopathy a median of around six months ahead of onset, with more than 55% sensitivity and almost 75% specificity. Most expanded thyroid clonotypes (frequency above 0.001) were also detected in blood, a finding suggesting that blood repertoires may reflect thyroid immune responses.

The TCR beta CDR3 regions were amplified from RNA transcripts. For the first round of RT-PCR on the TCR CDR3, the HTBI primer set was used together with the Qiagen OneStep RT-PCR kit. Libraries were constructed in a second round of multiplex PCR, after which size selection and purification were performed. Paired-end sequencing of the libraries was performed with 100 bp reads on an Illumina HiSeq2000. In the authors' own workflow: SOAPnuke was used to process the raw data, removing reads that contained adapters or uncalled bases, had a mean Phred below 15, or lacked an exact match to the constant primer or identifier. High-quality paired reads were merged using COPE v1.2.5, and each unique nucleotide sequence was defined as a clonotype. Clonotypes were aligned to IMGT TRBV, TRBD and TRBJ reference segments using MiTCR v1.1. Analysis was restricted to V-J combinations with a frequency above 0.0001, which covered approximately 99% of repertoires. A TCS score was defined as the ratio between F50 (clonal expansion) and ExV (chaos), using BLOSUM62-based TCRdist between CDR3 peptides within each V-J. Welch's t-statistics and random forest reduced several hundred V-J features to 13, which were used in a naive Bayes classifier (R e1071). TCRdb applied fastp at Q25 and MiXCR to the public reads, then kept only in-frame beta chains. Each record represents a unique CDR3 protein, reported with the most common genes and DNA among its rows. TCRdb's processing, not the study's, gives the V and J calls here. In all, the sample holds fewer than 900,000 distinct CDR3 sequences, and around 15% of those were seen once. The top ten hold around 7.7% of the sample.

Graves' hyperthyroidism was defined as stable when no progression to ophthalmopathy occurred over 18 months of follow-up. Hyperthyroidism patients were aged 18 to 65 years and newly diagnosed, with disease duration of less than 2 months. Any patient with an uncontrolled infection, another autoimmune disease, pregnancy or lactation was excluded. Diagnoses were based on clinical symptoms, serum thyroxine and TRAb, thyroid ultrasound and orbital computed tomography. PBMCs were separated from 10 ml of fresh peripheral blood using Ficoll-Paque density gradient centrifugation. Total RNA was extracted using Trizol reagent, and RNA quality was assessed on an Agilent 2100 Bioanalyzer. From its cysteine to its phenylalanine, the CDR3 spans 17 amino acids. Only the CDR3 region is kept as DNA, spanning 51 bases read in frame from base 1. V and J lose 0 bases and 1 base, and a span of 14 bases separates them. The germline V gene encodes CDR1 SGDLS and CDR2 YYNGEE.

Regarding this clonotype: Its antigen is still unknown. There are no base qualities to consult, and no much larger clone falls within one base.

The sequence was obtained from a man aged 18-30 years with Graves' hyperthyroidism. This chain is built from TRBV9 and TRBJ1-3, with the identity of the D gene unclear. The sample consisted of blood. The nucleotide sequence is TGTGCCAGCAGCGTAGAGCCAGGAATGACTTCTGGAAACACCATATATTTT. It specifies CASSVEPGMTSGNTIYF.